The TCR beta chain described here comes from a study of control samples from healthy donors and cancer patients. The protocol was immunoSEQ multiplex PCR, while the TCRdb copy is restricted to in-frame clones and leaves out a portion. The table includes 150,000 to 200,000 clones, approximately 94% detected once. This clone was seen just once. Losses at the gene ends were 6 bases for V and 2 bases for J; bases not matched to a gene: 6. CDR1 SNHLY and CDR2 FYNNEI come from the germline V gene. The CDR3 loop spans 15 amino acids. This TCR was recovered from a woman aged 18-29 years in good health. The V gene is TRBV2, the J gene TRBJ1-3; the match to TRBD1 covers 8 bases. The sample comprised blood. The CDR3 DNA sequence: TGTGCCAGCAGCCGGGACAGGATCGCTGGAAACACCATATATTTT. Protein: CASSRDRIAGNTIYF.